This record looks at one T cell receptor beta chain sequence and its context. The data were taken from a study of technical replicates of blood from a few donors. The CDR3 length is 12 residues. V lost 6 bases and J lost 4; bases outside the gene matches: 3. The germline V gene has CDR1 MDHEN and CDR2 SYDVKM. The data were produced by immunoSEQ multiplex PCR, yet TCRdb's version contains in-frame clones alone and is incomplete. The sample consists of over 55,000 clones, roughly 97% of them appearing once. This rearrangement joins TRBV28 to TRBJ2-7, with 7 bases aligning to TRBD2. The clonotype comes from a human donor in good health. The material sequenced was T cells isolated from PBMCs. The CDR3 region is CASRTGLYEQYF. As DNA, the CDR3 is TGTGCCAGCAGAACGGGACTATACGAGCAGTACTTC. The variable domain in full, with the rest retrieved from reference TRBV28 and TRBJ2-7, is DVKVTQSSRYLVKRTGEKVFLECVQDMDHENMFWYRQDPGLGLRLIYFSYDVKMKEKGDIPEGYSVSREKKERFSLILESASTNQTSMYLCASRTGLYEQYFGPGTRLTVT.